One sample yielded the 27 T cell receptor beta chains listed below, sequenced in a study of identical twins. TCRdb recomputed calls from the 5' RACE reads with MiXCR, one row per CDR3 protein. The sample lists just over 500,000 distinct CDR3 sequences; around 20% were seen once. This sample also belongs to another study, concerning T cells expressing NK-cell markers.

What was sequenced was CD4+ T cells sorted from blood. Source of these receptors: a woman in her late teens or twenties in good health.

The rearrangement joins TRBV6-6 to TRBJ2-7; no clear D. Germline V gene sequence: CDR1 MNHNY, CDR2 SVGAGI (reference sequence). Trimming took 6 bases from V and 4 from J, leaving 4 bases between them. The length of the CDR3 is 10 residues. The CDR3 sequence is CASRKYEQYF. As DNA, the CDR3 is TGTGCCAGCAGAAAATACGAGCAGTACTTC.

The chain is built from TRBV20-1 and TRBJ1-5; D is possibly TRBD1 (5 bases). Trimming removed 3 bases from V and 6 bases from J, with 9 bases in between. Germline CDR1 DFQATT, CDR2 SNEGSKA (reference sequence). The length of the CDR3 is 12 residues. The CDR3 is CSARGLVQPQHF. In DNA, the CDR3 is TGCAGTGCTAGGGGACTGGTTCAGCCCCAGCATTTT.

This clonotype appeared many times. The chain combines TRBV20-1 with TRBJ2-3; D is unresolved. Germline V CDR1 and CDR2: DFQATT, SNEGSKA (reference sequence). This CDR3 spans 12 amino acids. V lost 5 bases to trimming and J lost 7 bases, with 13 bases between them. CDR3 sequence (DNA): TGCAGTGCTCACCAGGACGCCAATACGCAGTATTTT. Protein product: CSAHQDANTQYF.

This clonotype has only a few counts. The CDR3 sequence: CSARVDWQHNYGYTF. The CDR3 nucleotides read TGCAGTGCTAGAGTCGATTGGCAGCATAACTATGGCTACACCTTC. This chain uses TRBV20-1 with TRBJ1-2; no reliable D call. V lost 1 base to trimming and J lost 1 base, with 13 bases between them. Germline V gene lookup returns CDR1 DFQATT and CDR2 SNEGSKA (reference sequence). The CDR3 runs to 15 residues.

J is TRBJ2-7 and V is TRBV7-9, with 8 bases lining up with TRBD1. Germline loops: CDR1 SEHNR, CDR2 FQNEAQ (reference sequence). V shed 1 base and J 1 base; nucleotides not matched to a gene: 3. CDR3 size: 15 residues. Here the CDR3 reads CASSLEGTGSYEQYF. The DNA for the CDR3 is TGTGCCAGCAGCTTAGAGGGGACAGGTTCCTACGAGCAGTACTTC.

CDR3 nucleotide sequence: TGTGCCAGCAGCCGACGACAGGGGTGGGACGAGCAGTACTTC. Translation: CASSRRQGWDEQYF. V and J are TRBV7-9 and TRBJ2-7; 8 nucleotides align to TRBD1. Losses at the gene ends were 5 bases for V and 5 bases for J; bases not matched to a gene: 8. Germline CDR1 is SEHNR and CDR2 is FQNEAQ (reference sequence). CDR3 length: 14 amino acids. Full variable domain (remainder filled in from reference TRBV7-9 and TRBJ2-7): DTGVSQNPRHKITKRGQNVTFRCDPISEHNRLYWYRQTLGQGPEFLTYFQNEAQLEKSRLLSDRFSAERPKGSFSTLEIQRTEQGDSAMYLCASSRRQGWDEQYFGPGTRLTVT.

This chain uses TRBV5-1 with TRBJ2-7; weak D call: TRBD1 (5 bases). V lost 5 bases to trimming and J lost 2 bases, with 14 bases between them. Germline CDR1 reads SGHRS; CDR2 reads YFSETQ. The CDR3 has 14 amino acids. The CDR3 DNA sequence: TGCGCCAGCAGTCTCAATACAGGAGCCTACGAGCAGTACTTC. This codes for CASSLNTGAYEQYF.

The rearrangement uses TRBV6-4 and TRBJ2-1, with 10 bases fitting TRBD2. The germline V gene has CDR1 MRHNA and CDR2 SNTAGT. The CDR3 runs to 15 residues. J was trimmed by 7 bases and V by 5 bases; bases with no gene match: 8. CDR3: CASSPSSGSWNEQFF. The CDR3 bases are TGTGCCAGCAGTCCCTCTAGCGGGAGCTGGAATGAGCAGTTCTTC.

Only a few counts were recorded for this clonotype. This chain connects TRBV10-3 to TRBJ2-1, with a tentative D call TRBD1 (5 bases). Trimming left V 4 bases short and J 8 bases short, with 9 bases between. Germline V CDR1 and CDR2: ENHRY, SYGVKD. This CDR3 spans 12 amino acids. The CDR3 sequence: CAISGQLHEQFF. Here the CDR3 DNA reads TGTGCCATCAGTGGACAGCTCCATGAGCAGTTCTTC.

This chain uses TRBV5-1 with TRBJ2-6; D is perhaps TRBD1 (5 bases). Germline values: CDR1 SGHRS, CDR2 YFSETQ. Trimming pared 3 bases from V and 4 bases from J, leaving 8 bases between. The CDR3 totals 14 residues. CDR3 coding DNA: TGCGCCAGCAGCTCAGGGCTCGGGGCCAACGTCCTGACTTTC. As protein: CASSSGLGANVLTF.

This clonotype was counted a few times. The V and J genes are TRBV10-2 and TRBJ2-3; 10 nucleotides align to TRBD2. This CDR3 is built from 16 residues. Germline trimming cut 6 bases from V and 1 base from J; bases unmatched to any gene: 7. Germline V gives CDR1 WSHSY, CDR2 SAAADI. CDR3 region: CASRTLAGQRTDTQYF. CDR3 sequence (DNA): TGCGCCAGCAGGACACTAGCGGGACAACGCACAGATACGCAGTATTTT.

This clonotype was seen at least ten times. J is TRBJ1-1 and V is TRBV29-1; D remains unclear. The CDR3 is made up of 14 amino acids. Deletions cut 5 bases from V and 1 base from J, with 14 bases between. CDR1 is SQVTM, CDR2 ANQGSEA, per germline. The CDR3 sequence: CSVRVELWNTEAFF. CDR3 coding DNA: TGCAGCGTTCGGGTGGAGTTATGGAACACTGAAGCTTTCTTT.

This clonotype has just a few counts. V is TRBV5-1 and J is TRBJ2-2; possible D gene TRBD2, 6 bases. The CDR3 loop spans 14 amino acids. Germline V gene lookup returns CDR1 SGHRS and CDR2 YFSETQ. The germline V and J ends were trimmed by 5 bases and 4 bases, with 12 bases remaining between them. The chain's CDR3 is CASRGGDFTGELFF. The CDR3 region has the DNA TGCGCCAGCAGAGGCGGGGACTTCACCGGGGAGCTGTTTTTT. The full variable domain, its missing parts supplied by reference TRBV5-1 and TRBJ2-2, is KAGVTQTPRYLIKTRGQQVTLSCSPISGHRSVSWYQQTPGQGLQFLFEYFSETQRNKGNFPGRFSGRQFSNSRSEMNVSTLELGDSALYLCASRGGDFTGELFFGEGSRLTVL.

CDR3 sequence (DNA): TGTGCCAGCAGCCAATCTTCGGATAGCCGCGAGCAGTACTTC. Translated: CASSQSSDSREQYF. The V gene is TRBV16, the J gene TRBJ2-7, with D unresolved. This CDR3 contains 14 residues. Germline lookup yields CDR1 KGHSY and CDR2 FQNENV. Trimming took 0 bases from V and 6 from J, leaving 12 bases between them.

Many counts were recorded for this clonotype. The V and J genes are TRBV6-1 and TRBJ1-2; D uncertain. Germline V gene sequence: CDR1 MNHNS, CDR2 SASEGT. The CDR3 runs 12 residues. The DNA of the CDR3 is TGTGCAGGTTCTCGACACAACTATGGCTACACCTTC. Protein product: CAGSRHNYGYTF.

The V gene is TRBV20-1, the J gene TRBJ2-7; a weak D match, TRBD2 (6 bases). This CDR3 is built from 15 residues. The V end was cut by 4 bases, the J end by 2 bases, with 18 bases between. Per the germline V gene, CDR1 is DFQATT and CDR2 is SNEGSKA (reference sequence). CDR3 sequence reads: CSAMLQSGSTYEQYF. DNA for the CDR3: TGCAGTGCTATGCTACAAAGCGGGTCGACCTACGAGCAGTACTTC.

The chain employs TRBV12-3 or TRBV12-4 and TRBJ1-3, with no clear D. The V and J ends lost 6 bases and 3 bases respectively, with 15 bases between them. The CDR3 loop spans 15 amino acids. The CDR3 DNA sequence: TGTGCCAGCAGCATACGGAGAATCCTTGGAAACACCATATATTTT. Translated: CASSIRRILGNTIYF.

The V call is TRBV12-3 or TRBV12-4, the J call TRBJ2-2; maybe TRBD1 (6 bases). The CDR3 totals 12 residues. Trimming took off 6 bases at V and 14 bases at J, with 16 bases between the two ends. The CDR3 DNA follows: TGTGCCAGCAGAATCGGGGACAACAAACTGTTTTTT. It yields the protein CASRIGDNKLFF.

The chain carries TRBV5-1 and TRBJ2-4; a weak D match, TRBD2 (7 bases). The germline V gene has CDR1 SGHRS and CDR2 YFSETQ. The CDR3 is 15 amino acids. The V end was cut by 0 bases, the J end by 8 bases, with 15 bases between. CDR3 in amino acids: CASSLATGGGDIQYF. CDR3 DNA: TGCGCCAGCAGCTTGGCCACGGGGGGCGGCGACATTCAGTACTTC.

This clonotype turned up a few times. The CDR3 here is CATSRGRGSGGDEQFF. The CDR3 region has the DNA TGTGCCACCAGCAGAGGAAGGGGTAGCGGGGGAGATGAGCAGTTCTTC. V and J are TRBV15 and TRBJ2-1, with TRBD2 identical over 9 bases. Trimming cost V 1 base and J 8 bases; bases outside gene matches: 9. CDR3 size: 16 residues. Germline CDR1 and CDR2: LNHNV and YYDKDF (reference sequence).

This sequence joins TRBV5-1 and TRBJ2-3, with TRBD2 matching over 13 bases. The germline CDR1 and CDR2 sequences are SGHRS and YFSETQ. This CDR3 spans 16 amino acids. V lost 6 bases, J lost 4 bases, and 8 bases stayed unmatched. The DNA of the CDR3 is TGCGCCAGCAAATTACTAGCGGGAGGGCCCCCAGATACGCAGTATTTT. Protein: CASKLLAGGPPDTQYF.

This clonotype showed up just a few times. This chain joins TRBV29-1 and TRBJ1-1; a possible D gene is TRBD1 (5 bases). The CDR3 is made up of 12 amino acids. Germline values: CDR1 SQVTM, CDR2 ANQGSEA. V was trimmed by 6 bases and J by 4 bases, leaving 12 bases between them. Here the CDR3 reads CSVAQGFTEAFF. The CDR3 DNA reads TGCAGCGTCGCCCAGGGATTCACTGAAGCTTTCTTT.

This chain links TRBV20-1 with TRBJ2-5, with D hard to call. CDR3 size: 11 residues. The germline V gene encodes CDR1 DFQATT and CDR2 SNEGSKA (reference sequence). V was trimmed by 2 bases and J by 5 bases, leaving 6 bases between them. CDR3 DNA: TGCAGTGCTAGAATTCTGGAGACCCAGTACTTC. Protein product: CSARILETQYF.

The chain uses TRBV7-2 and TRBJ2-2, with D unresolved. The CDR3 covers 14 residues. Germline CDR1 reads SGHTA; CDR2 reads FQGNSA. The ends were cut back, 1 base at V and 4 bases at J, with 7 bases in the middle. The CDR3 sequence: CASSLGGATGELFF. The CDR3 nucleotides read TGTGCCAGCAGCTTAGGGGGTGCCACCGGGGAGCTGTTTTTT.

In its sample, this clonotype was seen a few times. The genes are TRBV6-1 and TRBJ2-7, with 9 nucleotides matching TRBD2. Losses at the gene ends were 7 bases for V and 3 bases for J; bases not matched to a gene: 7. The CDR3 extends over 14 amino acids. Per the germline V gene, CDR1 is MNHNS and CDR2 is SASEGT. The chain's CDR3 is CASIATSGNYEQYF. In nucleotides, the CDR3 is TGTGCCAGCATTGCGACTAGCGGTAACTACGAGCAGTACTTC.

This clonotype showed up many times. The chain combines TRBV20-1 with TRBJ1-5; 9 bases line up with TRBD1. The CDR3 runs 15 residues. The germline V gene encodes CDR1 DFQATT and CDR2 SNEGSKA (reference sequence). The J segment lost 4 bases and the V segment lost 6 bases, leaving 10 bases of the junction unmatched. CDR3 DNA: TGCAGTGCCACCCCCGGGACAGGGAGAAATCAGCCCCAGCATTTT. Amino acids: CSATPGTGRNQPQHF.

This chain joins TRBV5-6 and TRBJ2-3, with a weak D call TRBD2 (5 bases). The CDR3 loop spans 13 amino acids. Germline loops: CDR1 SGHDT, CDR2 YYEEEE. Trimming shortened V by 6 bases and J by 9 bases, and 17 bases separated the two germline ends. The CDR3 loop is CASNLPGTWTQYF. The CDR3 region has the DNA TGTGCCAGCAACCTCCCGGGAACGTGGACGCAGTATTTT.